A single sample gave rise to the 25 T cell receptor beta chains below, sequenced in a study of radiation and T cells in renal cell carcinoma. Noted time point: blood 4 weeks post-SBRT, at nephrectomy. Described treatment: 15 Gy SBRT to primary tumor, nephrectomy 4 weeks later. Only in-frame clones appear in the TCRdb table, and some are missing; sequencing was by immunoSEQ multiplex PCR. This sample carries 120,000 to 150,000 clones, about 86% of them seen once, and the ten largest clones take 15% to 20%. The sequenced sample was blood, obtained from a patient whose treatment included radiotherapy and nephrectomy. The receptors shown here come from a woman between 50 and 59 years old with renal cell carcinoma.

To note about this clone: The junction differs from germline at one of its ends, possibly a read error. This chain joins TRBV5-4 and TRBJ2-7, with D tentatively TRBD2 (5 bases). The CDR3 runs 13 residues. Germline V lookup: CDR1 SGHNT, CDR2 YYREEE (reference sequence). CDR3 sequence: CASSLGRDSEQYF. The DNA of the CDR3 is TGCGCCAGCAGCCTTGGGAGAGACTCCGAGCAGTACTTC.

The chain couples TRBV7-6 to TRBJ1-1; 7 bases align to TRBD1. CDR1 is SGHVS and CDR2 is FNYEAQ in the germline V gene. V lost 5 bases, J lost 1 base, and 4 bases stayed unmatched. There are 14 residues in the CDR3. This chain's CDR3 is CASSMTGWNTEAFF. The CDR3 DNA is TGTGCCAGCAGCATGACAGGGTGGAACACTGAAGCTTTCTTT.

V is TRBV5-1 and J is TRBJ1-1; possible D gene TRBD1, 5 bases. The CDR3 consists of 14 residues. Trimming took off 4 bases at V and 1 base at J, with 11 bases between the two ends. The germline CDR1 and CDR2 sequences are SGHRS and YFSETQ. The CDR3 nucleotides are TGCGCCAGCAGCGAGGACATAGGGAACACTGAAGCTTTCTTT. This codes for CASSEDIGNTEAFF.

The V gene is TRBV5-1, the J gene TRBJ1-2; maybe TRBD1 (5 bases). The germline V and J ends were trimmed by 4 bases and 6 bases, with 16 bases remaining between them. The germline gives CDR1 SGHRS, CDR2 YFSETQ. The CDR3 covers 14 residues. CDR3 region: CASSHGTVGDGYTF. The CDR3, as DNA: TGCGCCAGCAGCCACGGGACCGTCGGTGATGGCTACACCTTC.

The CDR3 DNA reads TGTGCCAGCAGTTTAAGCCAGTTCATGAACACTGAAGCTTTCTTT. Its translation: CASSLSQFMNTEAFF. The V call is TRBV27, the J call TRBJ1-1; no reliable D call. V was clipped by 2 bases and J by 0 bases, with 10 bases between them. Germline V gene lookup returns CDR1 MNHEY and CDR2 SMNVEV (reference sequence). The CDR3 has 15 residues.

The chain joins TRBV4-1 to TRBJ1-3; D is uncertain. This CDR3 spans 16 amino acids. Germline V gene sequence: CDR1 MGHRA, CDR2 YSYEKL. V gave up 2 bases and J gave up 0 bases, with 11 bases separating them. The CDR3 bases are TGCGCCAGCAGCCAACAGCAGGTTGGCTCTGGAAACACCATATATTTT. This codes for CASSQQQVGSGNTIYF.

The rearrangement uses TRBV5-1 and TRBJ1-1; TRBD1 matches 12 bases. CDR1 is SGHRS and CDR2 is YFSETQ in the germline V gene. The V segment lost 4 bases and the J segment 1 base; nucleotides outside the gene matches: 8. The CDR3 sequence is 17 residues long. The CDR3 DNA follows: TGCGCCAGCAGCGACTCGGGACAGGGGGCTGGGAACACTGAAGCTTTCTTT. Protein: CASSDSGQGAGNTEAFF.

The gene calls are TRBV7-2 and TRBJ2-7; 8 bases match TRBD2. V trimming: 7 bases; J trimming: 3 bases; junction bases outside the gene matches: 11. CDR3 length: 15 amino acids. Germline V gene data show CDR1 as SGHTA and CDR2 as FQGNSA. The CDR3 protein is CASTHGGLGSYEQYF. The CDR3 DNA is TGTGCCAGCACCCATGGGGGACTAGGTAGCTACGAGCAGTACTTC.

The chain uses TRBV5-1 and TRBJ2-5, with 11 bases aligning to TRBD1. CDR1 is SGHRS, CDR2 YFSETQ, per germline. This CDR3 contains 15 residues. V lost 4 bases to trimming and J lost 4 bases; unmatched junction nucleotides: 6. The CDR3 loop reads CASSRAGTGGETQYF. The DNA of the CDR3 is TGCGCCAGCAGCCGTGCCGGGACAGGGGGAGAGACCCAGTACTTC.

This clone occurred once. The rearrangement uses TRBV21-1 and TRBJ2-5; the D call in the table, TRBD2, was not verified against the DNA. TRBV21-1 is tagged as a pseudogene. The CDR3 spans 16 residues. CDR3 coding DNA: TGTGCCAGCCTTAAGGGGGGACTAGCGGGACGAGAGACCCAGTACTTC. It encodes CASLKGGLAGRETQYF.

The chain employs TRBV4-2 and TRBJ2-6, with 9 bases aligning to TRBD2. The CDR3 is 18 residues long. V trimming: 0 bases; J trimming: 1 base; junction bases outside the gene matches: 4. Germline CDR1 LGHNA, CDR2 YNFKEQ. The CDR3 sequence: CASSQDRLAESGANVLTF. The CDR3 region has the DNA TGTGCCAGCAGCCAAGATCGACTAGCGGAGTCTGGGGCCAACGTCCTGACTTTC.

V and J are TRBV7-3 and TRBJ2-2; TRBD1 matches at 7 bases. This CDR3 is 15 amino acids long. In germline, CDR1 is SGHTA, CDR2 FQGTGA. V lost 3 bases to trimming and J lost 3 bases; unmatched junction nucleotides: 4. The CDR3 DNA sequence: TGTGCCAGCAGCTTGAGGGGGCGATACACCGGGGAGCTGTTTTTT. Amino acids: CASSLRGRYTGELFF.

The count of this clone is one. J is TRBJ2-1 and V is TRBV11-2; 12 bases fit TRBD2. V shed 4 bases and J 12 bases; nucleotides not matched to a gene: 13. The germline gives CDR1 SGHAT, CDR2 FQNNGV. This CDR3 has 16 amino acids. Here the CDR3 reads CASSSGLAGSAEGQFF. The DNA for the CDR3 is TGTGCCAGCAGCTCCGGACTAGCGGGATCCGCTGAAGGGCAGTTCTTC.

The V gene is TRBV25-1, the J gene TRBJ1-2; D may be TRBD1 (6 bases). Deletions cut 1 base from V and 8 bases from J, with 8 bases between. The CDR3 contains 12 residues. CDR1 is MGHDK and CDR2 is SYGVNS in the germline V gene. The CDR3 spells CASSEWGGGYTF. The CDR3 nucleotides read TGTGCCAGCAGTGAATGGGGGGGCGGCTACACCTTC.

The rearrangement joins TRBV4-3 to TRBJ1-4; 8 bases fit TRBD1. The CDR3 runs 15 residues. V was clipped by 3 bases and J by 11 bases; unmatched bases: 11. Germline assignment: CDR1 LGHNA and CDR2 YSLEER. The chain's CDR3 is CASSHMTGEEGKLFF. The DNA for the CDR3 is TGCGCCAGCAGCCACATGACAGGGGAGGAGGGGAAACTGTTTTTT.

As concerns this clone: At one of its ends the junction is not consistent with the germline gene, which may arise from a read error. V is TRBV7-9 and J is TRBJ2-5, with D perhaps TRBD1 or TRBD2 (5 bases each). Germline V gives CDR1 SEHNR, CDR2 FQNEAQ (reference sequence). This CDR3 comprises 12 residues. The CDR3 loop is CASSLGVGEEHF. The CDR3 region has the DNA TGTGCCAGCAGCCTAGGGGTCGGGGAAGAACACTTC.

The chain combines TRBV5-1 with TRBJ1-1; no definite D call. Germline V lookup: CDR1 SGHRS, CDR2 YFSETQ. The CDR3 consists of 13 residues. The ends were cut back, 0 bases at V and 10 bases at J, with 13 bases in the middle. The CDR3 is CASSLADGLGAFF. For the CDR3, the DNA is TGCGCCAGCAGCTTGGCCGACGGTCTGGGAGCTTTCTTT.

The CDR3 coding sequence is TGTGCCAGCAGCCCGGCCTACAATGAGCAGTTCTTC. Its protein product is CASSPAYNEQFF. The genes are TRBV6-6 and TRBJ2-1; no firm D call. Per germline, CDR1 MNHNY and CDR2 SVGAGI (reference sequence). Trimming stripped 6 bases from V and 2 bases from J, with 5 bases between. The CDR3 has 12 residues.

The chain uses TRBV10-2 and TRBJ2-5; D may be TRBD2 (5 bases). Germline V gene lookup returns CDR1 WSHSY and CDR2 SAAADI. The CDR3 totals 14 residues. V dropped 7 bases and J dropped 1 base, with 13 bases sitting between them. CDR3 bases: TGCGCCAGCACCTTCGGGGTCCCCCAAGAGACCCAGTACTTC. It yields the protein CASTFGVPQETQYF.

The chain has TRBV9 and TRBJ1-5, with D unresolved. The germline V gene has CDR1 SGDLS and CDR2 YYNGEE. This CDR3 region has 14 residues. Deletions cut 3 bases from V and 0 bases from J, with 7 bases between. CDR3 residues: CASSDGNSNQPQHF. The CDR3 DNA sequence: TGTGCCAGCAGCGACGGTAATAGCAATCAGCCCCAGCATTTT.

CDR3 sequence (DNA): TGTGCCAGCTCAGGTTACAGGGAGAGAGATACGCAGTATTTT. This gives the protein CASSGYRERDTQYF. V gene TRBV18 combines with J gene TRBJ2-3; D may be TRBD1 (6 bases). Germline CDR1 KGHSH, CDR2 LQKENI. With 5 bases removed from V and 5 bases from J, the gap between germline ends came to 14 bases. The CDR3 contains 14 residues.

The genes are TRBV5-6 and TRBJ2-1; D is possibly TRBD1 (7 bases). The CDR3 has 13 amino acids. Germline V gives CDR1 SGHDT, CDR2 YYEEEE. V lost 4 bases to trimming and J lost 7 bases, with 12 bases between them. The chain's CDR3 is CASSHAGGNEQFF. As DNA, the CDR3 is TGTGCCAGCAGCCATGCAGGGGGGAATGAGCAGTTCTTC.

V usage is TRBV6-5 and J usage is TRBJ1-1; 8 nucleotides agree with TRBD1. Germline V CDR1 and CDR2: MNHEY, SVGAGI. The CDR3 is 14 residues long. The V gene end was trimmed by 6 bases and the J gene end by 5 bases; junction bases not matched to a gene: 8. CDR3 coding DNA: TGTGCCAGCAGAGACAGGGGCGCATTGACTGAAGCTTTCTTT. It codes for CASRDRGALTEAFF.

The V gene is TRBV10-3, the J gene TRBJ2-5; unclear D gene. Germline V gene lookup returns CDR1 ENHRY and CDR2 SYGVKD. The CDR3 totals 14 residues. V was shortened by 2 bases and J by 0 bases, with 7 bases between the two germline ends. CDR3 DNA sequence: TGTGCCATCAGTGAGGGGCGGAACCAAGAGACCCAGTACTTC. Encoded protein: CAISEGRNQETQYF.

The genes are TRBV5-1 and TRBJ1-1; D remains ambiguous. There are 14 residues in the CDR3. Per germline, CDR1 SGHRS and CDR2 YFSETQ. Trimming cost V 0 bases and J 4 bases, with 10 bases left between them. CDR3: CASSLGDLGTEAFF. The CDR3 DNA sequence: TGCGCCAGCAGCTTGGGAGACCTAGGCACTGAAGCTTTCTTT.